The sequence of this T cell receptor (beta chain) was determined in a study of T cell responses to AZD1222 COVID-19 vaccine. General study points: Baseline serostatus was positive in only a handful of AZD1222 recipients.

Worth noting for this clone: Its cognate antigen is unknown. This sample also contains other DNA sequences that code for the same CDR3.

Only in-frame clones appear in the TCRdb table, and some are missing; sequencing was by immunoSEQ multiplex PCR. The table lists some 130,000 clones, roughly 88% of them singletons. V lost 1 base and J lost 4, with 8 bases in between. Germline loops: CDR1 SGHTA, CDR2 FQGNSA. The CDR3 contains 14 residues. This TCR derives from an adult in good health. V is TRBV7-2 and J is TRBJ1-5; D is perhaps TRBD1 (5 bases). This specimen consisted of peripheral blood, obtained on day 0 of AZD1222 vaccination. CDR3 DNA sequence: TGTGCCAGCAGCTTAGATAGGGGTAATCAGCCCCAGCATTTT. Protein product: CASSLDRGNQPQHF. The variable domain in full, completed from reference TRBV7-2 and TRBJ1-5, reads GAGVSQSPSNKVTEKGKDVELRCDPISGHTALYWYRQSLGQGLEFLIYFQGNSAPDKSGLPSDRFSAERTGGSVSTLTIQRTQQEDSAVYLCASSLDRGNQPQHFGDGTRLSIL.